This TCR beta chain was obtained from a study of monozygotic twins with inflammatory bowel disease. In the case of this clonotype: The antigen is unknown.

Eight cDNA synthesis reactions were run for every sample. Template switching introduced UMIs that contain a 6-nucleotide sample barcode. Both TCRalpha and TCRbeta cDNA were subjected to two nested PCRs lasting around 15 and 9 cycles. No DNA is given; TCRdb re-called the 5' RACE reads and lists each CDR3 protein once. The sample's table shows about 450,000 distinct CDR3 sequences. The length of the CDR3 is 15 residues. CDR1 is SGHTA, CDR2 FQGNSA, per germline. The study's findings and limits: Reduced clonotype sharing with other individuals was observed in IBD patients relative to healthy twins, especially with disease activity.

What was sequenced was blood. The clonotype originates from a human donor with ulcerative colitis or Crohn's disease, or a healthy co-twin of an affected twin (not recorded which). The V gene is TRBV7-2, the J gene TRBJ2-3; TCRdb designates TRBD2, a call that cannot be tested without DNA. This CDR3 reads CASSPTSGFTDTQYF.